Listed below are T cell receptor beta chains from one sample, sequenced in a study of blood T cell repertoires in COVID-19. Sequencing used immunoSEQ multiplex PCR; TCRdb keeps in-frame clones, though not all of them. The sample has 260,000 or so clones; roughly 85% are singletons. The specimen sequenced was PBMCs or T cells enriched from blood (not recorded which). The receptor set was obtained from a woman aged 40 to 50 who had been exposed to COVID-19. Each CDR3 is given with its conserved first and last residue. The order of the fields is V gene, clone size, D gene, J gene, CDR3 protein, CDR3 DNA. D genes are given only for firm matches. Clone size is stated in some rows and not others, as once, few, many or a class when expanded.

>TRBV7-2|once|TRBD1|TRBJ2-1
CASSLGGQGVGRENEQFF
TGTGCCAGCAGCTTAGGGGGACAGGGGGTTGGGAGGGAGAATGAGCAGTTCTTC
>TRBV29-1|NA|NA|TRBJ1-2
CSVIIETGYGYTF
TGCAGCGTCATAATAGAGACGGGCTATGGCTACACCTTC
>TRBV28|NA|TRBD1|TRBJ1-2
CASYPRGRGPGYTF
TGTGCCAGCTATCCACGGGGCAGGGGGCCTGGCTACACCTTC
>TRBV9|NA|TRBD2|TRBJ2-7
CASSVAGLAGGPYEQYF
TGTGCCAGCAGCGTAGCGGGACTAGCGGGGGGGCCTTACGAGCAGTACTTC
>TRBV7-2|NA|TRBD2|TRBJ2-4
CASSPWTSGGNIQYF
TGTGCCAGCAGCCCCTGGACTAGCGGGGGAAACATTCAGTACTTC
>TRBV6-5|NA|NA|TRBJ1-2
CASIGGDYGYTF
TGTGCCAGCATCGGGGGAGACTATGGCTACACCTTC
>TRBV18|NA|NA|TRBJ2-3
CASSTDNTDTQYF
TGTGCCAGCTCAACGGACAACACAGATACGCAGTATTTT
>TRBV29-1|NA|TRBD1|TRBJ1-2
CSVEVWTGNIARGYTF
TGCAGCGTTGAAGTCTGGACAGGGAATATCGCTAGGGGCTACACCTTC
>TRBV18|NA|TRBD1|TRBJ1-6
CASSRTGQLSPLHF
TGTGCCAGCTCGCGAACGGGACAGCTTTCACCCCTCCACTTT
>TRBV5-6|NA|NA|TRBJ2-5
CASSWEIRETQYF
TGTGCCAGCAGCTGGGAGATTCGAGAGACCCAGTACTTC
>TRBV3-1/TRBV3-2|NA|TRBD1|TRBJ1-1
CASRRGQGWNTEAFF
TGTGCCAGCAGAAGGGGGCAGGGGTGGAACACTGAAGCTTTCTTT
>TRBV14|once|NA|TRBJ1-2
CASSQQAANYGYTF
TGTGCCAGCAGCCAACAGGCAGCTAACTATGGCTACACCTTC
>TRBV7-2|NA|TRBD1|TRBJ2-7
CASRPPWGQDSYEQYF
TGTGCCAGCAGACCACCATGGGGACAGGACTCCTACGAGCAGTACTTC
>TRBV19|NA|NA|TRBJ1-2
CASSSGRGYGYTF
TGTGCCAGTAGTAGCGGCAGGGGATATGGCTACACCTTC
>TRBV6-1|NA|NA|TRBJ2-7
CASSELKNAGTGEQYF
TGTGCCAGCAGTGAACTAAAGAACGCGGGCACCGGGGAGCAGTACTTC
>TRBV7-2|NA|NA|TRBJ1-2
CASSFWTVTNYGYTF
TGTGCCAGCAGCTTTTGGACAGTTACTAACTATGGCTACACCTTC
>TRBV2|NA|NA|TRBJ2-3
CASSDPRGTDTQYF
TGTGCCAGCAGTGACCCCCGGGGCACAGATACGCAGTATTTT
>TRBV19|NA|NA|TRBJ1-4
CASSAEQGGEKLFF
TGTGCCAGTAGTGCCGAACAGGGAGGGGAAAAACTGTTTTTT
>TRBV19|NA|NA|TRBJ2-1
CASSGGRRGALSSYNEQFF
TGTGCCAGTAGTGGAGGTAGACGGGGGGCCCTAAGCTCCTACAATGAGCAGTTCTTC
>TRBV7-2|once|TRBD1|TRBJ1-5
CASSPPGQGARAPQHF
TGTGCCAGCAGCCCTCCGGGACAGGGGGCGAGGGCGCCCCAGCATTTT
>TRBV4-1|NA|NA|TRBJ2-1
CASSQDPGYYNEQFF
TGCGCCAGCAGCCAAGACCCAGGTTACTACAATGAGCAGTTCTTC
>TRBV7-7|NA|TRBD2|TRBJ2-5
CASSPLSSGEETQYF
TGTGCCAGCAGCCCCTTGAGTAGCGGGGAGGAGACCCAGTACTTC
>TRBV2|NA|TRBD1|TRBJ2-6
CASRPGTGLSGANVLTF
TGTGCCAGCAGGCCCGGGACAGGTCTCTCTGGGGCCAACGTCCTGACTTTC
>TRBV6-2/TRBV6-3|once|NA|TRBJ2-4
CASSYAGTKNIQYF
TGTGCCAGCAGTTACGCAGGGACCAAAAACATTCAGTACTTC
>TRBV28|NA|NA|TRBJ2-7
CASSFSTAGPHEQYF
TGTGCCAGCAGTTTTTCCACGGCAGGGCCCCACGAGCAGTACTTC
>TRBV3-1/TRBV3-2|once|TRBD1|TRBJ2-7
CASSHSGTGNDEQYF
TGTGCCAGCAGCCACTCCGGGACAGGGAACGACGAGCAGTACTTC
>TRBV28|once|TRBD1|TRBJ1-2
CASSLSDRFEYTF
TGTGCCAGCAGTTTATCGGACAGGTTCGAGTACACCTTC
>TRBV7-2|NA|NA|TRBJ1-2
CASSLVRDNNYGYTF
TGTGCCAGCAGCTTAGTCAGGGACAATAACTATGGCTACACCTTC
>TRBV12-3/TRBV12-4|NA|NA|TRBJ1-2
CASTGDSGYGYTF
TGTGCCAGCACGGGGGACTCGGGCTATGGCTACACCTTC
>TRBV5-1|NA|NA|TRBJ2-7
CASSRSTTSGGVIEQYF
TGCGCCAGCAGCCGCTCGACTACCTCGGGCGGAGTCATCGAGCAGTACTTC
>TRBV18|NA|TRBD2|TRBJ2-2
CASSPGPGGTGELFF
TGTGCCAGCTCACCCGGACCGGGGGGCACCGGGGAGCTGTTTTTT
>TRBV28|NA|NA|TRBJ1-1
CASSLGQSSTEAFF
TGTGCCAGCAGTTTAGGGCAGTCCTCCACTGAAGCTTTCTTT
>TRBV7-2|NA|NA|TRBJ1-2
CASTLGQGSFYGYTF
TGTGCCAGCACCTTAGGGCAGGGCTCCTTCTATGGCTACACCTTC
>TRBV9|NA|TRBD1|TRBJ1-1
CASSATGGTEAFF
TGTGCCAGCAGCGCGACAGGGGGCACTGAAGCTTTCTTT
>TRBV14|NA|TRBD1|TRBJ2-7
CASSQEDRGIRYF
TGTGCCAGCAGCCAAGAGGACAGGGGAATTCGGTACTTC
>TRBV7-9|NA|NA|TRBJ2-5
CASSLARERSETQYF
TGTGCCAGCAGCTTAGCGAGAGAGCGCTCAGAGACCCAGTACTTC
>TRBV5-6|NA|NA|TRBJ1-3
CASSLAPGTGNTIYF
TGTGCCAGCAGCTTGGCCCCCGGGACAGGAAACACCATATATTTT
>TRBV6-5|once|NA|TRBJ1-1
CASSFPAGGLDTEAFF
TGTGCCAGCAGTTTTCCGGCAGGAGGGTTGGACACTGAAGCTTTCTTT
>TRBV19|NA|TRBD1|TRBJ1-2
CASQQGAQGYTF
TGTGCCAGCCAGCAGGGGGCGCAAGGCTACACCTTC
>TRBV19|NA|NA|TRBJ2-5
CASSRGRGETQYF
TGTGCCAGTAGTCGGGGAAGGGGGGAGACCCAGTACTTC
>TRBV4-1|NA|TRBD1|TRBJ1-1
CASSPVPGQGWTEAFF
TGCGCCAGCAGCCCCGTCCCGGGACAGGGTTGGACTGAAGCTTTCTTT
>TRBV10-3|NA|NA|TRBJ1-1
CATTRGVATEAFF
TGTGCCACAACGCGGGGGGTAGCCACTGAAGCTTTCTTT
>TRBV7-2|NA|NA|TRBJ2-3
CASSLDGPTDTQYF
TGTGCCAGCAGCTTAGATGGCCCCACAGATACGCAGTATTTT
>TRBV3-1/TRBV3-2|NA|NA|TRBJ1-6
CASSQEAARGVALHF
TGTGCCAGCAGCCAAGAGGCAGCTCGCGGGGTCGCCCTCCACTTT
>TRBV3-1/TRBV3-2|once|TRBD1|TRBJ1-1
CASSLQGTGGRNTEAFF
TGTGCCAGCAGCCTACAGGGGACAGGGGGCCGGAACACTGAAGCTTTCTTT
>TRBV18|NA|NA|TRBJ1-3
CASSPGQMGSSGNTIYF
TGTGCCAGCTCACCCGGACAGATGGGATCCTCTGGAAACACCATATATTTT
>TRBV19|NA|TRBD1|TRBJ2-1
CASSQRGLGQGAYNEQFF
TGTGCCAGTAGTCAAAGAGGGTTGGGACAGGGTGCCTACAATGAGCAGTTCTTC
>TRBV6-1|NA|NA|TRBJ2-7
CASSEFDSPYEQYF
TGTGCCAGCAGTGAATTTGATAGTCCCTACGAGCAGTACTTC
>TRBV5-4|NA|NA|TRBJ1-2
CASSLVSLTGNYGYTF
TGTGCCAGCAGCTTGGTCTCCCTGACAGGCAACTATGGCTACACCTTC